This T cell receptor beta chain was captured by sequencing in a study of tumor-infiltrating lymphocytes in glioblastoma multiforme. Germline V gene data show CDR1 as SGHKS and CDR2 as YYEKEE (reference sequence). CDR3 length equals 17 residues. TCRB libraries came from RNA via three nested multiplex PCR rounds. TCRdb re-analysed the multiplex PCR reads in MiXCR, keeping a single row per CDR3 protein. This sample has some 10,000 distinct CDR3 sequences, with roughly 70% found just once. With respect to this clonotype: Its antigen is currently unknown. Its ends do not fully match the called genes, so a read error is possible.

Whole-study findings and limits: RNA-based TCR sequencing may distort clone frequencies, since cells carry unequal TCR transcript numbers. Just one glioblastoma patient contributed to the TCR-mutation comparison. The T cells in this sample were not sorted into functional subsets.

Sequencing input: brain tumor tissue. J is TRBJ2-4 and V is TRBV5-5; 8 nucleotides match TRBD2. The source is a male donor with glioblastoma. The CDR3, as DNA: TGTGCCAGCAGCCAAGCGACGGGACTAGTGCTCCGAAACATTCAATACTTC. It yields the protein CASSQATGLVLRNIQYF.